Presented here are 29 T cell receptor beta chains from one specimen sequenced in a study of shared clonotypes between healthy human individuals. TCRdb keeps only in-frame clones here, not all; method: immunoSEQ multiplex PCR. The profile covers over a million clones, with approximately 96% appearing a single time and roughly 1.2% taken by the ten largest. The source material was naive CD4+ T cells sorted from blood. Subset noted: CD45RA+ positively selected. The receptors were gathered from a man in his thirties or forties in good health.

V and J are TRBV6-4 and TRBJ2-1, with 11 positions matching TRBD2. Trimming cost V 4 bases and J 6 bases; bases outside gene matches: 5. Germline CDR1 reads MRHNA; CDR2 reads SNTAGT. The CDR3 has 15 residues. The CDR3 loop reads CASSATSGKGNEQFF. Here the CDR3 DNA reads TGTGCCAGCAGTGCGACTAGCGGGAAGGGCAATGAGCAGTTCTTC.

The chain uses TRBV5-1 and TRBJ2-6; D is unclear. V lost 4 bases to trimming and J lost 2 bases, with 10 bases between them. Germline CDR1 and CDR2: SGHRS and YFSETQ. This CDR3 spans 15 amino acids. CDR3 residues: CASSAPETGANVLTF. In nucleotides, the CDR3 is TGCGCCAGCAGCGCACCGGAAACTGGGGCCAACGTCCTGACTTTC.

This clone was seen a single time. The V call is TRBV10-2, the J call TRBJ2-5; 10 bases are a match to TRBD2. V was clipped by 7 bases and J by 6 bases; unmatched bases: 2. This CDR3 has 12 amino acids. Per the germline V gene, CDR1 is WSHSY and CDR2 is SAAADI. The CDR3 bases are TGCGCCAGCACTAGCGGGAGTCAGACCCAGTACTTC. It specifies CASTSGSQTQYF.

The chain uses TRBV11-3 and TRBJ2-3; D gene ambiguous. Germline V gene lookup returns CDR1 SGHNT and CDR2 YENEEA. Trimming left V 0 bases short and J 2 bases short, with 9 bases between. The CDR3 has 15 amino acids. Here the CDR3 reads CASSLETGITDTQYF. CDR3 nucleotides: TGTGCCAGCAGCTTAGAGACTGGTATCACAGATACGCAGTATTTT.

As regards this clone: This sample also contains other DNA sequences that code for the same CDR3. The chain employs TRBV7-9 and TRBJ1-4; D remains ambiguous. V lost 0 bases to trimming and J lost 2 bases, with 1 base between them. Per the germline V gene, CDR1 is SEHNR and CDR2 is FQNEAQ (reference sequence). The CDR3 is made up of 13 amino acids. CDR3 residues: CASSLATNEKLFF. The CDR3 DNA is TGTGCCAGCAGCTTAGCGACTAATGAAAAACTGTTTTTT.

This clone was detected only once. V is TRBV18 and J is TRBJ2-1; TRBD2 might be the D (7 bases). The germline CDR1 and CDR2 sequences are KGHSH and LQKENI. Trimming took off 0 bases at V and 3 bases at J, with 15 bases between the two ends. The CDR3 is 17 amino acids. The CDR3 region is CASSPPAGAAHYNEQFF. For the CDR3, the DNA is TGTGCCAGCTCACCACCTGCGGGGGCCGCCCACTACAATGAGCAGTTCTTC.

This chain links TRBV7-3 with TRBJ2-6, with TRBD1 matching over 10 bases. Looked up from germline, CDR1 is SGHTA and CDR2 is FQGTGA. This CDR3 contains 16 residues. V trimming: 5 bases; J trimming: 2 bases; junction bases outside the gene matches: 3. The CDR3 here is CASSTTGGAGANVLTF. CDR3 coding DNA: TGTGCCAGCAGCACGACAGGGGGCGCTGGGGCCAACGTCCTGACTTTC. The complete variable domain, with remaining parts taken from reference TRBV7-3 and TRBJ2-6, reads GAGVSQTPSNKVTEKGKYVELRCDPISGHTALYWYRQSLGQGPEFLIYFQGTGAADDSGLPNDRFFAVRPEGSVSTLKIQRTERGDSAVYLCASSTTGGAGANVLTFGAGSRLTVL.

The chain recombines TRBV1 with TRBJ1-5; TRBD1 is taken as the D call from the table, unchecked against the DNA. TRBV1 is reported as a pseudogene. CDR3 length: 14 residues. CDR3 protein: CTSSQGSGAQPQHF. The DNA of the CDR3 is TGCACCAGCAGCCAAGGCTCAGGGGCGCAGCCCCAGCATTTT.

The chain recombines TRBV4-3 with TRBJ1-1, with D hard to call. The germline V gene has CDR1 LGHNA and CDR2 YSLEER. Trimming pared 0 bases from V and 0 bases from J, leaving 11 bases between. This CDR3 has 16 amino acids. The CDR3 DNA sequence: TGCGCCAGCAGCCAAGATCTTCCACAAATGAACACTGAAGCTTTCTTT. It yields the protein CASSQDLPQMNTEAFF.

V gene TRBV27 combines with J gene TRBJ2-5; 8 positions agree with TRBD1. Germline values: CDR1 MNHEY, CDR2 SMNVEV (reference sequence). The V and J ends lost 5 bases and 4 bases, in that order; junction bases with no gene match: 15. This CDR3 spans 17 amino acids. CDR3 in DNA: TGTGCCAGCAGTCCCCTGACAGGGGTAGGGGGGAGAGAGACCCAGTACTTC. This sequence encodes CASSPLTGVGGRETQYF.

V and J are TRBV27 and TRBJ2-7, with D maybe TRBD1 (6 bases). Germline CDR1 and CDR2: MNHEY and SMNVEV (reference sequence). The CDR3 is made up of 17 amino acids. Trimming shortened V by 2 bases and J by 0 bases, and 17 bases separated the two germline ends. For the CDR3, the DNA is TGTGCCAGCAGTTTAAACAGGGTCGGACCAAACTCCTACGAGCAGTACTTC. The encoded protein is CASSLNRVGPNSYEQYF.

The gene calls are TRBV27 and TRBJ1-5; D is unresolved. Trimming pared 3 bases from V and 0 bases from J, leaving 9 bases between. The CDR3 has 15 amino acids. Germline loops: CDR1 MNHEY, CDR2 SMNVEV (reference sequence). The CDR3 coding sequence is TGTGCCAGCAGTTTTCAGCTCCATAGCAATCAGCCCCAGCATTTT. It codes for CASSFQLHSNQPQHF.

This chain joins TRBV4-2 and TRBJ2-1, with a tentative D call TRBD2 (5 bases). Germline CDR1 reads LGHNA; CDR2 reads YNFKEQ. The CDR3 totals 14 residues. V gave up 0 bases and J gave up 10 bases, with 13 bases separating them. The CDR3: CASSQDIIREEQFF. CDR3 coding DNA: TGTGCCAGCAGCCAAGATATTATTCGGGAAGAGCAGTTCTTC.

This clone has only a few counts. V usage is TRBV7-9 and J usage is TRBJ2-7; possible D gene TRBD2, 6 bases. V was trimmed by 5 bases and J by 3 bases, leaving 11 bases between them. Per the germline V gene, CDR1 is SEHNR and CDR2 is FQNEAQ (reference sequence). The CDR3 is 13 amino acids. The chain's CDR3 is CASSAGLGYEQYF. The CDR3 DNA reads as TGTGCCAGCAGCGCGGGACTGGGCTACGAGCAGTACTTC.

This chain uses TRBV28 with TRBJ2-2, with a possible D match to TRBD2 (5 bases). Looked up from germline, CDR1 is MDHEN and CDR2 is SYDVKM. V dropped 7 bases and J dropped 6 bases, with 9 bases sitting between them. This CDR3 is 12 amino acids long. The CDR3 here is CASITRAGELFF. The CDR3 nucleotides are TGTGCCAGCATTACGCGGGCCGGGGAGCTGTTTTTT. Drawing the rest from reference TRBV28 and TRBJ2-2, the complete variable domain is DVKVTQSSRYLVKRTGEKVFLECVQDMDHENMFWYRQDPGLGLRLIYFSYDVKMKEKGDIPEGYSVSREKKERFSLILESASTNQTSMYLCASITRAGELFFGEGSRLTVL.

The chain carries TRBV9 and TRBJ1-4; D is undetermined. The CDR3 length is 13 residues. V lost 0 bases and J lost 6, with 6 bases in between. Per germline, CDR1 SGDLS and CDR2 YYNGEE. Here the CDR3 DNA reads TGTGCCAGCAGCGTAGGGAACCATGAAAAACTGTTTTTT. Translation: CASSVGNHEKLFF.

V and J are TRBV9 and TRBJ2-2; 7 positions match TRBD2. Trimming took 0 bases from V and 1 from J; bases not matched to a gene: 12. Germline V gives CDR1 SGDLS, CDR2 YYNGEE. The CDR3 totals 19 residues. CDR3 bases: TGTGCCAGCAGCGTAGCTTTAGGGAGGGGAACGAAGAACACCGGGGAGCTGTTTTTT. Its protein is CASSVALGRGTKNTGELFF.

The CDR3 DNA follows: TGTGCCAGCAGCTTAGTCGGACAGGGTTGGGAGACCCAGTACTTC. This gives the protein CASSLVGQGWETQYF. The chain recombines TRBV7-2 with TRBJ2-5; TRBD1 matches at 8 bases. CDR1 is SGHTA and CDR2 is FQGNSA in the germline V gene. CDR3 length equals 15 residues. V was clipped by 1 base and J by 5 bases; unmatched bases: 6.

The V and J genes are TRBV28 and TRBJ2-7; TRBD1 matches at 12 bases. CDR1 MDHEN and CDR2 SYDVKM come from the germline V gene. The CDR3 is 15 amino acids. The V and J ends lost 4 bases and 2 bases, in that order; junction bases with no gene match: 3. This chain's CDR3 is CASSSGDRGPYEQYF. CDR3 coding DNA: TGTGCCAGCAGTTCGGGGGACAGGGGGCCCTACGAGCAGTACTTC.

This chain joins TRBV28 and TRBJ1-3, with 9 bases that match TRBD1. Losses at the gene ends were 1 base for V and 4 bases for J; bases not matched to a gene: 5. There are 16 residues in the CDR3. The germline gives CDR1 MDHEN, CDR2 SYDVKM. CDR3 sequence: CASSLFGQGQGNTIYF. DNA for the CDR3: TGTGCCAGCAGTTTATTCGGACAGGGGCAAGGAAACACCATATATTTT.

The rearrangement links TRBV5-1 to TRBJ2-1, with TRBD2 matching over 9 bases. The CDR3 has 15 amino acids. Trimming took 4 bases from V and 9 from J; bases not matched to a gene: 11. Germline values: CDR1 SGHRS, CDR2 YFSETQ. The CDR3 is CASSPREGEGGEQFF. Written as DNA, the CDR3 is TGCGCCAGCAGCCCGCGGGAGGGCGAGGGTGGTGAGCAGTTCTTC.

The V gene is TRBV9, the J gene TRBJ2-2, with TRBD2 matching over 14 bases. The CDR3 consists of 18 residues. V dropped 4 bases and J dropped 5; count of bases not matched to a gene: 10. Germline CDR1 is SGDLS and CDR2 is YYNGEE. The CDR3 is CASSSFGTSGSKTGELFF. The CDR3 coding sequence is TGTGCCAGCAGCTCCTTTGGGACTAGCGGGAGTAAAACCGGGGAGCTGTTTTTT.

DNA for the CDR3: TGTGCCAGCTCACCACTACCGACGGGACTAGCGGGTGAGACCCAGTACTTC. Its translation: CASSPLPTGLAGETQYF. V usage is TRBV18 and J usage is TRBJ2-5; 12 nucleotides agree with TRBD2. V lost 1 base, J lost 5 bases, and 8 bases stayed unmatched. Germline-derived CDR1 and CDR2 are KGHSH and LQKENI. The CDR3 length is 17 residues. Combining the CDR3 with reference TRBV18 and TRBJ2-5 gives the whole variable domain NAGVMQNPRHLVRRRGQEARLRCSPMKGHSHVYWYRQLPEEGLKFMVYLQKENIIDESGMPKERFSAEFPKEGPSILRIQQVVRGDSAAYFCASSPLPTGLAGETQYFGPGTRLLVL.

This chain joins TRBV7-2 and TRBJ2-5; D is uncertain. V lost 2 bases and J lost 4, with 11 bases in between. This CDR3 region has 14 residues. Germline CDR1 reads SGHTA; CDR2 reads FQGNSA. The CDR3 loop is CASSLSVRRETQYF. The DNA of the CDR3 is TGTGCCAGCAGCTTAAGTGTACGGCGAGAGACCCAGTACTTC.

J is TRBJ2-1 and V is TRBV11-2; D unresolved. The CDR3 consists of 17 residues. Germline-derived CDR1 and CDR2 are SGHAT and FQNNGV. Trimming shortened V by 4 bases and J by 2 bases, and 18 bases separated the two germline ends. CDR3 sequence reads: CASSSSFGDVPYNEQFF. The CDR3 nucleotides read TGTGCCAGCAGCTCGTCATTTGGAGATGTCCCCTACAATGAGCAGTTCTTC.

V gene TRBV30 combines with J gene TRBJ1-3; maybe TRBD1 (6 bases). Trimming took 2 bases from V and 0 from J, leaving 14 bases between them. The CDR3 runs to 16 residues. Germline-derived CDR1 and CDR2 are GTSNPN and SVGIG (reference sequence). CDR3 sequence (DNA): TGTGCCTGGAGTACAATAGGGGGAACCTCTGGAAACACCATATATTTT. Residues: CAWSTIGGTSGNTIYF.

The CDR3, as DNA: TGTGCCAGCAGCGTAGAGGCCGATAAGCGCTACGAGCAGTACTTC. This codes for CASSVEADKRYEQYF. The gene calls are TRBV9 and TRBJ2-7; D not certain. The germline gives CDR1 SGDLS, CDR2 YYNGEE. V was cut by 0 bases and J by 3 bases, with 13 bases left in between. The CDR3 loop spans 15 amino acids.

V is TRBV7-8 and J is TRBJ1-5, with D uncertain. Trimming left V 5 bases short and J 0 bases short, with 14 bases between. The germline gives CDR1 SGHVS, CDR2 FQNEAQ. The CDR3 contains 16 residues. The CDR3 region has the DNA TGTGCCAGCAGCCCGCAAAGAGGGCTTAGCAATCAGCCCCAGCATTTT. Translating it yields CASSPQRGLSNQPQHF.

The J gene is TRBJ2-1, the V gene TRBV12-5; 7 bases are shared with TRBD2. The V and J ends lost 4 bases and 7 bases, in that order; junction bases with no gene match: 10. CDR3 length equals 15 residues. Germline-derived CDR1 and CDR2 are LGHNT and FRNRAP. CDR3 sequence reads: CASGYGTISGNEQFF. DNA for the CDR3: TGTGCTAGTGGTTACGGGACTATTTCGGGGAATGAGCAGTTCTTC.